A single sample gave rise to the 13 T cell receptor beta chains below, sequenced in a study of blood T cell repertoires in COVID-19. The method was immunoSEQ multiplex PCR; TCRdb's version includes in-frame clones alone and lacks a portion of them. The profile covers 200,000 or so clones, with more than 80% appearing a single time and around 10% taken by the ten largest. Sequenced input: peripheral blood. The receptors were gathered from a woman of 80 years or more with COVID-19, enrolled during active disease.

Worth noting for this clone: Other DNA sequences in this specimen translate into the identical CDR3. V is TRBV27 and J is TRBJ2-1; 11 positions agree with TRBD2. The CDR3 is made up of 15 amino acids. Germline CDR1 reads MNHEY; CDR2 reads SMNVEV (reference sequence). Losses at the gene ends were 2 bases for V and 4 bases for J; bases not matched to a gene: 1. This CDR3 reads CASSLLAGGYNEQFF. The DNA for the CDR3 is TGTGCCAGCAGTTTACTAGCGGGGGGATACAATGAGCAGTTCTTC.

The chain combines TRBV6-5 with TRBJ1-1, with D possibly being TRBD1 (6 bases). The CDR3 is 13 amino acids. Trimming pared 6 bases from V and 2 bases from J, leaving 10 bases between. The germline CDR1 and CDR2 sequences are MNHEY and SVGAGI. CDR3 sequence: CASRRGLNTEAFF. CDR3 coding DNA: TGTGCCAGCAGGAGGGGGTTAAACACTGAAGCTTTCTTT.

The CDR3 region has the DNA TGTGCCAGCTCACCTTTTGCTAGCGGGGGGCAAAAGACCTACAATGAGCAGTTCTTC. Protein product: CASSPFASGGQKTYNEQFF. The rearrangement links TRBV18 to TRBJ2-1, with TRBD2 matching over 11 bases. V shed 3 bases, J shed 2 bases, and the junction held 12 bases outside the gene matches. The CDR3 covers 19 residues. Germline V lookup: CDR1 KGHSH, CDR2 LQKENI.

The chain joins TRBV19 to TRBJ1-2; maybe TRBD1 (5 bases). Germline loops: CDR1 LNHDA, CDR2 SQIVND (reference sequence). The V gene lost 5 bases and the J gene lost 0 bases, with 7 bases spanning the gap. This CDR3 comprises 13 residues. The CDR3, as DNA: TGTGCCAGTAGTTTGGACACTAACTATGGCTACACCTTC. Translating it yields CASSLDTNYGYTF.

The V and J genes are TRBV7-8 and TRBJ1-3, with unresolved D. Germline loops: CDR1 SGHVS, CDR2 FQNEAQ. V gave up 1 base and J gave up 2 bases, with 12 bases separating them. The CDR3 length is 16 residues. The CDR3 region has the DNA TGTGCCAGCAGCTTAGGACCGGGAAAGACTGGAAACACCATATATTTT. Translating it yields CASSLGPGKTGNTIYF.

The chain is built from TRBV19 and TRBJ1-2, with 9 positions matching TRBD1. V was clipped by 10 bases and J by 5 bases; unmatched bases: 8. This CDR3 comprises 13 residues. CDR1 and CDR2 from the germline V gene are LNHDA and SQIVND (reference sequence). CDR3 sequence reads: CATRTGASYGYTF. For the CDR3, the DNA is TGTGCCACCAGGACAGGGGCCTCTTATGGCTACACCTTC.

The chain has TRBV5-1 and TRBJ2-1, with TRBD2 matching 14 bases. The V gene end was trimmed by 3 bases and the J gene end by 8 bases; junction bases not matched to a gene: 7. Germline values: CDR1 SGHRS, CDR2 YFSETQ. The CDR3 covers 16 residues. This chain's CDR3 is CASSSPGLAGAYEQFF. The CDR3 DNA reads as TGCGCCAGCAGCTCTCCGGGACTAGCGGGGGCATATGAGCAGTTCTTC.

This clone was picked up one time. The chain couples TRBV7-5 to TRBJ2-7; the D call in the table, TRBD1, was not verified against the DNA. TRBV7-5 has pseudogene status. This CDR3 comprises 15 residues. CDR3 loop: CARSLAEGQVNEQYF. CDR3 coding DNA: TGTGCCAGAAGCTTAGCGGAGGGACAGGTTAACGAGCAGTACTTC.

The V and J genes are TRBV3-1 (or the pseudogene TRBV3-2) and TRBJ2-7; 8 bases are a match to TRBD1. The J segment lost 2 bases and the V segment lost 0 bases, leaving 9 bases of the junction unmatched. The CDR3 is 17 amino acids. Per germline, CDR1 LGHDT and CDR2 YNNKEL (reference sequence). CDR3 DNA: TGTGCCAGCAGCCAAGACCCCCGGGCGACAGGGGCCTACGAGCAGTACTTC. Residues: CASSQDPRATGAYEQYF.

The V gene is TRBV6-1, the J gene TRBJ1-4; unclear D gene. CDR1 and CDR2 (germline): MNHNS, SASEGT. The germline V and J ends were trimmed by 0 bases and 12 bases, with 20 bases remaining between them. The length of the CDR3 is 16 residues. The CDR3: CASSEALLAARYELFF. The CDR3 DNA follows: TGTGCCAGCAGTGAAGCGCTTCTGGCGGCTCGGTACGAACTGTTTTTT.

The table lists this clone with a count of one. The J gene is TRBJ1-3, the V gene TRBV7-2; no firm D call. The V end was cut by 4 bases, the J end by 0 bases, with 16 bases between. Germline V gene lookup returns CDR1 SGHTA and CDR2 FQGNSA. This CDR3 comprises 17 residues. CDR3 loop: CASSSSSGRLSGNTIYF. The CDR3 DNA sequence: TGTGCCAGCAGCTCTTCAAGCGGCAGGCTCTCTGGAAACACCATATATTTT.

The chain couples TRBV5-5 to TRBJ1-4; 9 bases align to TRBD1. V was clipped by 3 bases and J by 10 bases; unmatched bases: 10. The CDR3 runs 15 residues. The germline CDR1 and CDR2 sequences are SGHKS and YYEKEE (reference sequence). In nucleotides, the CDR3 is TGTGCCAGCAGCTCTCCCCACAGGGGGCTGGTAAAACTGTTTTTT. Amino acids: CASSSPHRGLVKLFF.

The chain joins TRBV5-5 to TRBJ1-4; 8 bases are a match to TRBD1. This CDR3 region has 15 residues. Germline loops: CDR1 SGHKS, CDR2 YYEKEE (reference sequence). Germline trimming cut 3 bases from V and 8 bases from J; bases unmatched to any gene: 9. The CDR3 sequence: CASSSTTGEGEKLFF. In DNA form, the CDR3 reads TGTGCCAGCAGCTCCACGACAGGGGAGGGGGAAAAACTGTTTTTT.